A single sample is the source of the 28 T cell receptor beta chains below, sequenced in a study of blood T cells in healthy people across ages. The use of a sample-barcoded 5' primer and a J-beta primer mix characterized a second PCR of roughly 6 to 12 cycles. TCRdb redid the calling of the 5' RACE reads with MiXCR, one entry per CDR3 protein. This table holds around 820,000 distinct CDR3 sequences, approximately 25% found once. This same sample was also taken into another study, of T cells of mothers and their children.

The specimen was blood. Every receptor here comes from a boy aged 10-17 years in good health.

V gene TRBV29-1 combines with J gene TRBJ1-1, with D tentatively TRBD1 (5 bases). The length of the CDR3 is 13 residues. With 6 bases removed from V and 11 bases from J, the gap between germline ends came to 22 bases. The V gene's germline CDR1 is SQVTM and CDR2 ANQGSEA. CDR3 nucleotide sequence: TGCAGCGTGGCCGGGCGGTCGGGGGTCGGGGCTTTCTTT. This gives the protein CSVAGRSGVGAFF.

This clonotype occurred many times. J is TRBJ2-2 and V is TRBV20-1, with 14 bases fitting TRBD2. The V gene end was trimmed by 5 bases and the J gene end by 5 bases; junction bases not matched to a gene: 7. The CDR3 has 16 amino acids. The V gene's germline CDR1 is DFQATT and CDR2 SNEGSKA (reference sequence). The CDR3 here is CSAGGLAGAGTGELFF. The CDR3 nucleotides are TGCAGTGCTGGGGGACTAGCGGGAGCGGGTACCGGGGAGCTGTTTTTT.

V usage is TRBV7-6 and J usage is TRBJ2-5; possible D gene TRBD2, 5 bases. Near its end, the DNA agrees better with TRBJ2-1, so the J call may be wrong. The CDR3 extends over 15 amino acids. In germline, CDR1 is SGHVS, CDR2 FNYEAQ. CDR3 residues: CASSLEISASRPQFF. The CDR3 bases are TGTGCCAGCAGCTTAGAGATCAGCGCTAGCAGGCCGCAGTTCTTC.

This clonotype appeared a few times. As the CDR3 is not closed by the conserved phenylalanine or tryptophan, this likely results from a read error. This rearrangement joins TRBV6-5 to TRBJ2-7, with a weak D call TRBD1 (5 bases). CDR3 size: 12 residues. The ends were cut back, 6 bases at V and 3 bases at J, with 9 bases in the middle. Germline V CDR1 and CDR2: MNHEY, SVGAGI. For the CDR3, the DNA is TGTGCCAGCAGCCAGGGCAGCTACGAGCAGTACCTC. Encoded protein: CASSQGSYEQYL.

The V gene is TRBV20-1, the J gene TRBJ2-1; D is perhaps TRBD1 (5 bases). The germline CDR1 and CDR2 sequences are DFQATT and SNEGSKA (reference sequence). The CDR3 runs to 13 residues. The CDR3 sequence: CSAGWSLYNEQFF. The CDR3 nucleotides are TGCAGCGCAGGGTGGAGCCTCTACAATGAGCAGTTCTTC.

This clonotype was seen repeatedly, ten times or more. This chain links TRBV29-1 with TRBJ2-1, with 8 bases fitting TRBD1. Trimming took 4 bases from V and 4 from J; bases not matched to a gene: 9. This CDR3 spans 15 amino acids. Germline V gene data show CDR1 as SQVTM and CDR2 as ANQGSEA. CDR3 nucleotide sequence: TGCAGCGTTGTCCCAGGGGGACAGGCTTACAATGAGCAGTTCTTC. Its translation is CSVVPGGQAYNEQFF.

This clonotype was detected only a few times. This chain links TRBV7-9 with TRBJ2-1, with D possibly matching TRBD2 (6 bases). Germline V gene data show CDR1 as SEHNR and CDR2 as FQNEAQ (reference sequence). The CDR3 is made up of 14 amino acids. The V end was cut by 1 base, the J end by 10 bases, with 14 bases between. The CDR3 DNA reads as TGTGCCAGCAGCTTAGGGGCGTCCGGAGGGGAGCAGTTCTTC. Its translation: CASSLGASGGEQFF.

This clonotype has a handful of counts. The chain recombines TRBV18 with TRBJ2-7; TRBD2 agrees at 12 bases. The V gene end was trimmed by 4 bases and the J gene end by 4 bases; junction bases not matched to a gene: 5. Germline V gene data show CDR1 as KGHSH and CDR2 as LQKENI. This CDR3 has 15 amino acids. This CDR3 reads CASSQPGTSGYEQYF. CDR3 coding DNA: TGTGCCAGCTCACAACCTGGGACTAGCGGGTACGAGCAGTACTTC.

The CDR3 loop reads CASSGQQGVWWKLFF. The DNA of the CDR3 is TGTGCCAGCAGTGGTCAACAGGGGGTTTGGTGGAAACTGTTTTTT. The V call is TRBV6-1, the J call TRBJ1-4, with 8 nucleotides matching TRBD1. This CDR3 contains 15 residues. V lost 4 bases to trimming and J lost 11 bases; unmatched junction nucleotides: 12. Germline assignment: CDR1 MNHNS and CDR2 SASEGT.

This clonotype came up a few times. CDR3 residues: CASSSGPGGLVYNEQFF. CDR3 coding DNA: TGCGCCAGCAGCTCAGGTCCCGGGGGCCTAGTCTACAATGAGCAGTTCTTC. The chain employs TRBV5-1 and TRBJ2-1; D tentatively reads TRBD1 or TRBD2 (6 bases each). Trimming removed 3 bases from V and 3 bases from J, with 19 bases in between. Germline CDR1 is SGHRS and CDR2 is YFSETQ. This CDR3 has 17 amino acids.

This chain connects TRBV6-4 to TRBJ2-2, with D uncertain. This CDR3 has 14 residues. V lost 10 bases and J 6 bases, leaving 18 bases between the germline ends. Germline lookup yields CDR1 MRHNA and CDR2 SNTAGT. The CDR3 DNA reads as TGTGCCACCGCCTCGGATGGCAGCTCCGGGGAGCTGTTTTTT. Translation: CATASDGSSGELFF.

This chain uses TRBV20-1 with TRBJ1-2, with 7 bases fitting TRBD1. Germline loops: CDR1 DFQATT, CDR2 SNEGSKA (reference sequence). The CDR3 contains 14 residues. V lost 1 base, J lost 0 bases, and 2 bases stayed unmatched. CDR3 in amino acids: CSARGTGSNYGYTF. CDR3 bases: TGCAGTGCTAGAGGGACAGGCTCTAACTATGGCTACACCTTC.

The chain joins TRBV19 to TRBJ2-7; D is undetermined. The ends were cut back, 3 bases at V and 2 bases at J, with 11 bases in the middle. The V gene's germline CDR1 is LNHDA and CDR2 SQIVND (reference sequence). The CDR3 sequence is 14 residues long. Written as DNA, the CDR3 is TGTGCCAGTAGTATGGGTCCCCCACCCTACGAGCAGTACTTC. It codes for CASSMGPPPYEQYF.

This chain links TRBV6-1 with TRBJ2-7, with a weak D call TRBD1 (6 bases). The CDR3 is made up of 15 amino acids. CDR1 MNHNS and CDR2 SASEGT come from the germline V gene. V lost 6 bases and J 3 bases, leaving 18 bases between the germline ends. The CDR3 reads CASRGTNRANYEQYF. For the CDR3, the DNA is TGTGCCAGCAGGGGAACAAACAGGGCCAACTACGAGCAGTACTTC.

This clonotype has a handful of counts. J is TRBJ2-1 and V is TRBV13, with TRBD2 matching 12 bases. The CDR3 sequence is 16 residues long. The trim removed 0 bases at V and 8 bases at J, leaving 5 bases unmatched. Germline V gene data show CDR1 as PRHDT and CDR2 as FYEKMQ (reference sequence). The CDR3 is CASSLGRLAGDDEQFF. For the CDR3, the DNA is TGTGCCAGCAGCTTAGGCCGACTAGCGGGAGATGATGAGCAGTTCTTC.

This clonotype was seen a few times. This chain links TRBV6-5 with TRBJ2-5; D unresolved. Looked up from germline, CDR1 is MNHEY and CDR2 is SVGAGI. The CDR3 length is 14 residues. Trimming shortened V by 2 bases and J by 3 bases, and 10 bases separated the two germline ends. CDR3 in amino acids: CASSYKGLEETQYF. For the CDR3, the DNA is TGTGCCAGCAGTTACAAGGGTTTGGAAGAGACCCAGTACTTC.

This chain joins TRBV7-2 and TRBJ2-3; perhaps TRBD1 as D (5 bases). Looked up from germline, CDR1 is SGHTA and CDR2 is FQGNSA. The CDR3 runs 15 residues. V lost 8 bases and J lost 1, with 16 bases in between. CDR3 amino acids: CASPSQGWGTDTQYF. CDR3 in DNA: TGTGCCAGCCCCTCGCAGGGATGGGGCACAGATACGCAGTATTTT.

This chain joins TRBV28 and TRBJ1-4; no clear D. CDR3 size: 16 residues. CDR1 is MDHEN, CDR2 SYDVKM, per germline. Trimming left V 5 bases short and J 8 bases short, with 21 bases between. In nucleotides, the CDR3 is TGTGCCAGCAGTCGGCGGGCCCTTCATCTCAGGGAAAAACTGTTTTTT. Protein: CASSRRALHLREKLFF.

CDR3 loop: CASSLQAYEQFF. The CDR3 bases are TGTGCCAGCAGCCTCCAGGCTTATGAGCAGTTCTTC. The chain couples TRBV7-9 to TRBJ2-5; D remains unclear. The end of the DNA fits TRBJ2-1 better, so the J call may be wrong. CDR1 is SEHNR, CDR2 FQNEAQ, per germline (reference sequence). The CDR3 contains 12 residues.

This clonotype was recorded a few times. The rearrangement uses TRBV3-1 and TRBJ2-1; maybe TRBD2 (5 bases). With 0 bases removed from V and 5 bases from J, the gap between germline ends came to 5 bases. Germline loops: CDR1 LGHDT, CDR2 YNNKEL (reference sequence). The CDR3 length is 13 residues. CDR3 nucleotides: TGTGCCAGCAGCCAAGACGGGGACAATGAGCAGTTCTTC. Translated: CASSQDGDNEQFF.

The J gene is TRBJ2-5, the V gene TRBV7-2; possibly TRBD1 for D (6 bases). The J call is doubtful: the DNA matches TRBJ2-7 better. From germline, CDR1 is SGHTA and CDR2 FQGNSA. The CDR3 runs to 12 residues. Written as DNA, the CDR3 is TGTGCCAGCGGTCCCCACAGGGACGAGCAGTACTTC. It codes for CASGPHRDEQYF.

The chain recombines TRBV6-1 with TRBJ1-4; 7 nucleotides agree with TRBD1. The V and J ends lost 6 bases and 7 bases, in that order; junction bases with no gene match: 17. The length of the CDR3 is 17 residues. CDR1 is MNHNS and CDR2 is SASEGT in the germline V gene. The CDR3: CASRPVQGGLISEKLFF. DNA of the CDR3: TGTGCCAGCAGGCCCGTCCAGGGGGGACTAATTAGTGAAAAACTGTTTTTT.

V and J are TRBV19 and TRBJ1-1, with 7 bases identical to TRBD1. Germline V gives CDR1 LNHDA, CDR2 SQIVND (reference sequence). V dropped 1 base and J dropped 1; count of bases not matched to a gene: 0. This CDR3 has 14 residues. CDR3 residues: CASSIGQGNTEAFF. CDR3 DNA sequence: TGTGCCAGTAGTATAGGACAGGGGAACACTGAAGCTTTCTTT.

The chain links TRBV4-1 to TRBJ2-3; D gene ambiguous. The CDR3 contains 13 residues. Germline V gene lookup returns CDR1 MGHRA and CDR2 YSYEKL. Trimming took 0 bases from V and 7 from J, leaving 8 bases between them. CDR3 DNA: TGCGCCAGCAGCCAAGATAATTCAAATACGCAGTATTTT. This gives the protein CASSQDNSNTQYF.

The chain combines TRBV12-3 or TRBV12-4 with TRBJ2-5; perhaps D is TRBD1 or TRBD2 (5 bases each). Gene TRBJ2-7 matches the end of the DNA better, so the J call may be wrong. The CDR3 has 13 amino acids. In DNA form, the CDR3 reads TGTGCCAGCAGTTTGGGGGTCGCCTACGAGCAGTACTTC. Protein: CASSLGVAYEQYF.

CDR3 in DNA: TGTGCCAGCAGCCCCACGGCGGGGGCATACTATGGCTACACCTTC. Amino acids: CASSPTAGAYYGYTF. The genes are TRBV14 and TRBJ1-2; D may be TRBD1 (6 bases). Trimming pared 4 bases from V and 3 bases from J, leaving 15 bases between. The CDR3 contains 15 residues. Germline CDR1 SGHDN, CDR2 FVKESK.

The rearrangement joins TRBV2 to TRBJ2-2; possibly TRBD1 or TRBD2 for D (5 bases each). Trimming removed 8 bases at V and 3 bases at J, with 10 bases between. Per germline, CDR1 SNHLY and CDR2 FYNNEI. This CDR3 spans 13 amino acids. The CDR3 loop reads CASGGSHTGELFF. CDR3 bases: TGTGCCAGCGGGGGATCCCACACCGGGGAGCTGTTTTTT.

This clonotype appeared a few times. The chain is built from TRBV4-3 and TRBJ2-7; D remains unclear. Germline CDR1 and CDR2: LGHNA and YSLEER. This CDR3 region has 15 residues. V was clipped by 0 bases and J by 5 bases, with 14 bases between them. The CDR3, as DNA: TGCGCCAGCAGCCAAGATCGGTCAGCTTTGGACGAGCAGTACTTC. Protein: CASSQDRSALDEQYF.